This T cell receptor beta chain was documented in a study of CD8 T cells in Susac syndrome. About the study: Patients with Susac syndrome, at blood draw, were therapy-naive, on corticosteroids, or on intravenous immunoglobulin alone.

Study observations and caveats: In Susac syndrome, CD4+ T cell repertoires lacked any clonal expansion. Acknowledgment was made by the study that its TCR sequencing and HLA analysis involved a relatively small number of individuals.

Random hexamers were used to reverse transcribe an amount of about 0.45 to 1 ug RNA. TCRdb redid the calling of the immunoSEQ multiplex PCR reads with MiXCR, one entry per CDR3 protein. Seen here are about 160,000 distinct CDR3 sequences, about 96% observed once, and the top ten hold about 0.12%. Comments on this clonotype: Its antigen is still unknown.

The sample taken for sequencing was CD4+ T cells from PBMCs. The source is a human donor with Susac syndrome.

The CDR3 DNA reads TGTGCCAGCCGGGCATTCAACTCTGGGGCCAACGTCCTGACTTTC. Encoded protein: CASRAFNSGANVLTF. The chain uses TRBV14 and TRBJ2-6; D remains ambiguous. V was cut by 8 bases and J by 0 bases, with 11 bases left in between. The germline V gene has CDR1 SGHDN and CDR2 FVKESK. This CDR3 comprises 15 residues.